The 5 T cell receptor beta chains given below trace back to one sample, sequenced in a study of cytomegalovirus exposure and HLA in healthy donors. PCR was performed using 60 Vbeta and 13 Jbeta primers. The repertoire was sequenced with immunoSEQ multiplex PCR; TCRdb's copy has only in-frame clones and lacks some. The sample lists 95,000 to 150,000 clones, around 86% occurring once. Sequencing was performed on PBMCs. These receptors originate from a man younger than 45 in good health and CMV-seronegative.

The genes are TRBV9 and TRBJ1-2, with TRBD1 matching 7 bases. J gave up 8 bases and V 7 bases, and 11 bases lay outside the gene matches. Germline CDR1 and CDR2: SGDLS and YYNGEE. The CDR3 is made up of 13 amino acids. The CDR3 is CASRPAHRGGYTF. The CDR3 DNA reads as TGTGCCAGCCGCCCGGCTCACAGGGGCGGCTACACCTTC.

This clone was counted only a few times. The V and J genes are TRBV21-1 and TRBJ1-2. TRBV21-1 is tagged as a pseudogene. This CDR3 has 14 amino acids. CDR3 nucleotides: TGTGCCAGCAGCAAAGGGGGGGGCAGGTGGGGCTACACCTTC. Amino acid sequence: CASSKGGGRWGYTF.

This clone was counted only a few times. J is TRBJ2-1 and V is TRBV5-4, with TRBD2 matching over 11 bases. This CDR3 has 16 amino acids. CDR1 and CDR2 from the germline V gene are SGHNT and YYREEE (reference sequence). V lost 1 base and J lost 7; bases outside the gene matches: 7. As DNA, the CDR3 is TGTGCCAGCAGCTTGAGTAGACTAGCGGGGCCGAATGAGCAGTTCTTC. It yields the protein CASSLSRLAGPNEQFF.

Regarding this clone: Other DNA sequences in the same sample also yield this CDR3. The chain combines TRBV9 with TRBJ2-2; TRBD2 matches at 8 bases. Trimming removed 7 bases from V and 6 bases from J; junction bases left unmatched: 2. Germline V CDR1 and CDR2: SGDLS, YYNGEE. There are 12 residues in the CDR3. In DNA, the CDR3 is TGTGCCAGCCGAGCGGGGGCCGGGGAGCTGTTTTTT. Its protein is CASRAGAGELFF. The entire variable domain, with the rest obtained from reference TRBV9 and TRBJ2-2, is as follows: DSGVTQTPKHLITATGQRVTLRCSPRSGDLSVYWYQQSLDQGLQFLIQYYNGEERAKGNILERFSAQQFPDLHSELNLSSLELGDSALYFCASRAGAGELFFGEGSRLTVL.

This clone was observed once. This chain uses TRBV19 with TRBJ1-6, with D perhaps TRBD1 (5 bases). Trimming removed 7 bases at V and 8 bases at J, with 12 bases between. Germline lookup yields CDR1 LNHDA and CDR2 SQIVND (reference sequence). This CDR3 is built from 13 residues. This CDR3 is CASTPRGDSPLHF. For the CDR3, the DNA is TGTGCCAGTACCCCTCGGGGGGATTCACCCCTCCACTTT.